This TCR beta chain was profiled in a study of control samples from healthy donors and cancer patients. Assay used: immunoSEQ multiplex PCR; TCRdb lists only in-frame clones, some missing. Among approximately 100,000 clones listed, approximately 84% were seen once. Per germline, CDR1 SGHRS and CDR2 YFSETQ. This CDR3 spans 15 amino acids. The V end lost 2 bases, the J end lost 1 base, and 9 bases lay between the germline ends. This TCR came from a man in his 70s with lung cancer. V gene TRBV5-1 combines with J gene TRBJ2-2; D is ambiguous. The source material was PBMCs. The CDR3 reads CASSFRTMNTGELFF. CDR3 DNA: TGCGCCAGCAGCTTTCGTACTATGAACACCGGGGAGCTGTTTTTT.